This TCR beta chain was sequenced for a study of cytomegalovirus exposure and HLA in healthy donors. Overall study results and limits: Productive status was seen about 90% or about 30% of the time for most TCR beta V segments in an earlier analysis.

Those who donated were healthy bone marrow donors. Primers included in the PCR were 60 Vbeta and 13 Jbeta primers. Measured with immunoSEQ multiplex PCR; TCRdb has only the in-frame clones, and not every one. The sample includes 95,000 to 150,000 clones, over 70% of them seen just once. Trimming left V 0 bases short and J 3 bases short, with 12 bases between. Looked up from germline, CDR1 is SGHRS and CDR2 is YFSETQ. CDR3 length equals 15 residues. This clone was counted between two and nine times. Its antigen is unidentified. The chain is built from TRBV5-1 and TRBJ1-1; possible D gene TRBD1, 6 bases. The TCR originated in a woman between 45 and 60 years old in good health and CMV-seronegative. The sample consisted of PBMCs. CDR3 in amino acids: CASSLEGDTDTEAFF. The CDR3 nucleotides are TGCGCCAGCAGCTTGGAAGGGGACACAGACACTGAAGCTTTCTTT.